This TCR beta chain was identified during a study of shared clonotypes between healthy human individuals. Whole-study findings and limits: Limitation of the genetic and exposure-history diversity represented came from the few donors.

An even split of each subset's genomic DNA across several immunoSEQ plates was performed. Profiling relied on immunoSEQ multiplex PCR, and the TCRdb table lists in-frame clones only, not all of them. The table shows roughly 2,000,000 clones, with roughly 94% occurring only once. As to this clone: Its target is unknown.

The naive CD8 population came from CD45RO-negative cells selected for CCR7, without terminally differentiated effector memory CD45RA+ cells. The germline V gene encodes CDR1 SEHNR and CDR2 FQNEAQ (reference sequence). The CDR3 is 16 residues long. The V end was cut by 1 base, the J end by 2 bases, with 14 bases between. J is TRBJ2-5 and V is TRBV7-9; D possibly corresponds to TRBD2 (6 bases). The receptor comes from a man between 18 and 29 years old in good health. Specimen: naive CD8+ T cells sorted from blood. The CDR3 bases are TGTGCCAGCAGCTTAGGGCCAGCGGGTAATCAAGAGACCCAGTACTTC. This gives the protein CASSLGPAGNQETQYF.